Listed below are T cell receptor beta chains from one sample, sequenced in a study of T cell repertoires in cytomegalovirus infection. One entry per CDR3 protein, called by TCRdb with MiXCR from the reads. The sample yields under 350,000 distinct CDR3 sequences, about 9.1% seen once. The sample was PBMCs. The receptors shown here come from a human donor in good health (CMV status not recorded). Some clones in this sample may be carry-over from other donors' samples. Both conserved end residues are part of each CDR3. D genes are given only for firm matches. Clone size is stated in some rows and not others, as once, few, many or a class when expanded.

size	V	J	D	DNA	CDR3
many	TRBV7-2	TRBJ2-2	-	TGTGCCAGCAGCTTAGAGGGAACTAACACCGGGGAGCTGTTTTTT	CASSLEGTNTGELFF
many	TRBV20-1	TRBJ1-5	-	TGCAGTGCTGGTAGGGGCCCGAGCAATCAGCCCCAGCATTTT	CSAGRGPSNQPQHF
many	TRBV7-9	TRBJ2-5	-	TGTGCCAGCAGTGCAATGGGTGACAGTAAAGAGACCCAGTACTTC	CASSAMGDSKETQYF
many	TRBV7-9	TRBJ1-1	-	TGTGCCAGCAGCGTAGGTGTTGAAGCTTTCTTT	CASSVGVEAFF
many	TRBV28	TRBJ1-1	-	TGTGCCAGCAGCAGTTTGGGGGGGACTGAAGCTTTCTTT	CASSSLGGTEAFF
few	TRBV6-6	TRBJ1-5	-	TGTGCCAGCAGTTACTCGAGGGGCCAGAATAGCAATCAGCCCCAGCATTTT	CASSYSRGQNSNQPQHF
many	TRBV5-1	TRBJ2-3	TRBD2	TGCGCCAGCAGCGATCTAGCGGGGGGTCTCCCCGATACGCAGTATTTT	CASSDLAGGLPDTQYF
many	TRBV5-1	TRBJ2-1	TRBD2	TGCGCCAGCAGTTGGCCTCGGCTAGCGGGCAAGAGCTCCTACAATGAGCAGTTCTTC	CASSWPRLAGKSSYNEQFF
many	TRBV20-1	TRBJ2-7	-	TGCAGTGCTAGGACCGCTAGCTCCTACGAGCAGTACTTC	CSARTASSYEQYF
many	TRBV7-6	TRBJ2-5	-	TGTGCCAGCAGCTTAAGAGGGGCGGAGACCCAGTACTTC	CASSLRGAETQYF
many	TRBV6-2/TRBV6-3	TRBJ1-5	-	TGTGCCAGCGGGCTTACGAGCAATCAGCCCCAGCATTTT	CASGLTSNQPQHF
-	TRBV20-1	TRBJ2-1	-	TGCAGTGCTCAATCCCCCCTCGGCAATGAGCAGTTCTTC	CSAQSPLGNEQFF
-	TRBV20-1	TRBJ1-1	-	TGCAGTGCCGCTCCCTCGGAAGCCACTGAAGCTTTCTTT	CSAAPSEATEAFF
many	TRBV20-1	TRBJ1-2	-	TGCAGTGCTAGTGTCTATGGCTACACCTTC	CSASVYGYTF
-	TRBV14	TRBJ1-1	-	TGTGCCAGCAGCCAGTTATACACTGAAGCTTTCTTT	CASSQLYTEAFF
few	TRBV5-5	TRBJ1-1	-	TGTGCCAGCAGCTTGGGCCCCAGGGATTCGACTGAAGCTTTCTTT	CASSLGPRDSTEAFF
-	TRBV7-7	TRBJ2-2	-	TGTGCTAGCAGCCTTCAGGGGAACGGGGAGCTGTTTTTT	CASSLQGNGELFF
few	TRBV5-1	TRBJ2-3	-	TGCGCCAGCTCCGATCGGAGGAGCACAGATACGCAGTATTTT	CASSDRRSTDTQYF
few	TRBV12-3/TRBV12-4	TRBJ2-1	TRBD2	TGTGCCAGCAGGGGACTAGCGGGGGGGTGGGCGAGCTCCTACAATGAGCAGTTCTTC	CASRGLAGGWASSYNEQFF
many	TRBV2	TRBJ2-3	-	TGTGCCAGCCCTTGGGATACGCAGTATTTT	CASPWDTQYF
many	TRBV14	TRBJ1-6	-	TGTGCCAGCAGCCCCCTTGGGGGTGGAAGGGAACCCCTCCACTTT	CASSPLGGGREPLHF
-	TRBV5-1	TRBJ1-5	-	TGCGCCAGCAGCTTGTACGGAGATGACAATCAGCCCCAGCATTTT	CASSLYGDDNQPQHF
many	TRBV7-9	TRBJ2-5	-	TGTGCCAGCAGCGGTGACAGTCAAGAGACCCAGTACTTC	CASSGDSQETQYF
many	TRBV7-2	TRBJ1-1	TRBD1	TGTGCCAGCAGCTACACAGGGGCCTGGAACACTGAAGCTTTCTTT	CASSYTGAWNTEAFF
many	TRBV6-5	TRBJ2-3	-	TGTGCCAGCAGTTACGGGGCTGGGGCCGCATATGGAGATACGCAGTATTTT	CASSYGAGAAYGDTQYF
few	TRBV20-1	TRBJ2-3	TRBD2	TGCAGTGCTAACAGCGGGGGGGCAGATACGCAGTATTTT	CSANSGGADTQYF
many	TRBV20-1	TRBJ2-2	TRBD2	TGCAGTGCTAGAGATCACACCGCTAGCGGGGGGACCACCGGGGAGCTGTTTTTT	CSARDHTASGGTTGELFF
many	TRBV7-3	TRBJ2-2	-	TGTGCCAGCAGCTCCTCGACACTGAACACCGGGGAGCTGTTTTTT	CASSSSTLNTGELFF
many	TRBV12-5	TRBJ2-1	-	TGTGCTAGTGGTTTGGTACTAGGTCAGGGGATGAATGAGCAGTTCTTC	CASGLVLGQGMNEQFF
few	TRBV20-1	TRBJ1-2	-	TGCAGTGCTAGTTTGGGTGCGGGCTATGGCTACACCTTC	CSASLGAGYGYTF
many	TRBV28	TRBJ1-3	-	TGTGCCAGCTCTACGGCTAGCTCTGGAAACACCATATATTTT	CASSTASSGNTIYF
many	TRBV5-1	TRBJ2-2	TRBD2	TGCGCCAGCAGCTTGGTCGGGGGGGTCTCGAGCACCGGGGAGCTGTTTTTT	CASSLVGGVSSTGELFF
many	TRBV20-1	TRBJ1-6	-	TGCAGTGCTAGCCGCCGGGGGCCGACCTATAATTCACCCCTCCACTTT	CSASRRGPTYNSPLHF
-	TRBV4-2	TRBJ1-1	-	TGTGCCAGCAGGCCTCCTCTCGGGAACACTGAAGCTTTCTTT	CASRPPLGNTEAFF
many	TRBV7-8	TRBJ2-1	-	TGTGCCAGCAGCATGGATCGGGCCCGTTTCGATGAGCAGTTCTTC	CASSMDRARFDEQFF
many	TRBV20-1	TRBJ1-1	-	TGCAGTGCTAGTTGGGACCTTCTTACTGAAGCTTTCTTT	CSASWDLLTEAFF
many	TRBV10-3	TRBJ2-7	TRBD1	TGTGCCATCAGCAGGGACAGAAGTTACGAGCAGTACTTC	CAISRDRSYEQYF
few	TRBV28	TRBJ1-1	TRBD1	TGTGCCAGCAGCCAGACAGGGGTGTTTATTGAAGCTTTCTTT	CASSQTGVFIEAFF
many	TRBV7-9	TRBJ2-2	TRBD1	TGTGCCAGCAACCTCGGGACAGGGGATAACACCGGGGAGCTGTTTTTT	CASNLGTGDNTGELFF
many	TRBV20-1	TRBJ1-3	-	TGCAGTGCTAGAGCGGCCACTGGAAACACCATATATTTT	CSARAATGNTIYF
many	TRBV6-5	TRBJ1-5	-	TGTGCCAGCAGTTACTCGTTTTGGGATAGCAATCAGCCCCAGCATTTT	CASSYSFWDSNQPQHF
many	TRBV7-9	TRBJ2-7	-	TGTGCCAGCAGCACGACAGGCTACGAGCAGTACTTC	CASSTTGYEQYF
many	TRBV27	TRBJ2-1	-	TGTGCCAGCAGCTTCGGCAATGAGCAGTTCTTC	CASSFGNEQFF
many	TRBV7-9	TRBJ2-2	-	TGTGCCAGCAGACCCGACAGAAACACCGGGGAGCTGTTTTTT	CASRPDRNTGELFF
few	TRBV5-1	TRBJ2-7	-	TGCGCCAGCAGCGGGGGACCGCACTACGAGCAGTACTTC	CASSGGPHYEQYF
few	TRBV20-1	TRBJ2-3	-	TGCAGTGCTAGAGGGCGGGGCGCGGGCCCAGATACGCAGTATTTT	CSARGRGAGPDTQYF
many	TRBV11-1	TRBJ2-1	-	TGTGCCAGCAGCCCTGGAGGTAGCGATAAGTACAATGAGCAGTTCTTC	CASSPGGSDKYNEQFF
many	TRBV19	TRBJ2-1	-	TGTGCCTGCGCCGGGGTCCAGGGCGTCGACAATGAGCAGTTCTTC	CACAGVQGVDNEQFF